The source of this T cell receptor (beta chain) is a study of regulatory T cells in long-lasting Graves disease. Findings and limits, study-wide: Analysis covered peripheral blood alone, not thyroid tissue. Repertoires from persistent disease leaned toward TRBV28, TRBJ1-2 and TRBJ2-5.

This clonotype appeared once. The antigen is undetermined. A much larger clone sits a single nucleotide away, making a read error possible. Time point in this sample: newly diagnosed GD, antithyroid drugs for less than 3 months. From RNA extracted from PBMCs, the TCR library was made. The germline CDR1 and CDR2 sequences are SGDLS and YYNGEE. CDR3 length: 12 residues. V lost 0 bases and J 3 bases, leaving 3 bases between the germline ends. For TCR beta, libraries came from iRepertoire HTBI primers and Arm-PCR of CDR3 regions. MiXCR, applied by TCRdb to the multiplex PCR reads, yields one record per CDR3 protein. The table shows about 440,000 distinct CDR3 sequences, with 15% occurring only once. These data were also reused for a study on T cells in Graves' hyperthyroidism and ophthalmopathy.

This clonotype was sampled from a woman under 40 with Graves disease. The chain employs TRBV9 and TRBJ2-5; D not resolved. The sequencing here drew on peripheral blood mononuclear cells (PBMCs), taken at new diagnosis, from a patient treated with antithyroid drugs. CDR3 in DNA: TGTGCCAGCAGCGTAGGGGAAGAGACCCAGTACTTC. Translating gives CASSVGEETQYF.